This T cell receptor beta chain derives from a study of tumour-infiltrating T cells in Burkitt lymphoma. Whole-study context: Productive clonality predicted overall and progression-free survival.

Germline V gene lookup returns CDR1 SNHLY and CDR2 FYNNEI. The CDR3 consists of 15 residues. Trimming cost V 6 bases and J 3 bases, with 17 bases left between them. The assay was immunoSEQ multiplex PCR, and TCRdb's table has in-frame clones only and misses some. The profile covers roughly 5,300 clones, with roughly 9.8% appearing a single time and over 2% taken by the ten largest. Sequencing was performed on tumor tissue. The chain carries TRBV2 and TRBJ1-2; D may be TRBD1 (6 bases). The sequence was collected from a human donor with diffuse large B-cell lymphoma. CDR3 amino acids: CASSMGHPDYYGYTF. In DNA, the CDR3 is TGTGCCAGCAGCATGGGACACCCGGACTACTATGGCTACACCTTC.